What follows is one TCR beta chain and its context. This same CDR3 is encoded by further DNA sequences in the sample. The data stem from a study of blood T cell repertoires in COVID-19. Whole-study context: T cells, B-cell-depleted T cells, or PBMCs supplied cDNA or gDNA.

Sequencing was performed with immunoSEQ multiplex PCR; in TCRdb, only in-frame clones are kept and a portion is missing. Among around 180,000 clones listed, 85% to 90% were seen once. The CDR3 loop spans 14 amino acids. The germline V gene has CDR1 SGHVS and CDR2 FNYEAQ. Germline trimming cut 5 bases from V and 1 base from J; bases unmatched to any gene: 1. The source of this sequence is a young woman with active or convalescent COVID-19. The rearrangement uses TRBV7-6 and TRBJ2-7, with TRBD2 identical over 11 bases. The sample comprised peripheral blood. The CDR3 loop reads CASSGTSGSYEQYF. The DNA of the CDR3 is TGTGCCAGCAGCGGGACTAGCGGTTCCTACGAGCAGTACTTC.